What follows is one TCR beta chain and its context. The antigen is not known. This CDR3 contains 15 residues. From germline, CDR1 is SEHNR and CDR2 FQNEAQ (reference sequence). V was shortened by 4 bases and J by 7 bases, with 18 bases between the two germline ends. The sample is drawn from a study of identical twins. Study-level points and caveats: Twin sharing of out-of-frame TCR alpha was underestimated by models in monozygotic pairs. Invariant MAIT and iNKT cells could partly confound zero-insertion analyses. Out-of-frame alpha sequences shared by twins showed excess low generation probability.

Each CDR3 protein gets one entry after TCRdb re-called the 5' RACE reads with MiXCR. The sample has about 660,000 distinct CDR3 sequences, 8.5% to 9% seen once; the top ten hold 0.8% to 1%. These data also featured in a second study, about yellow fever vaccine responses in identical twins.

The chain couples TRBV7-9 to TRBJ2-3; possibly TRBD1 or TRBD2 for D (5 bases each). The TCR originated in a woman younger than 30 in good health. The sequencing input was PBMCs. The CDR3 nucleotides read TGTGCCAGCAGCTCCCCGGGGCATATCTCCCATACGCAGTATTTT. This sequence encodes CASSSPGHISHTQYF.